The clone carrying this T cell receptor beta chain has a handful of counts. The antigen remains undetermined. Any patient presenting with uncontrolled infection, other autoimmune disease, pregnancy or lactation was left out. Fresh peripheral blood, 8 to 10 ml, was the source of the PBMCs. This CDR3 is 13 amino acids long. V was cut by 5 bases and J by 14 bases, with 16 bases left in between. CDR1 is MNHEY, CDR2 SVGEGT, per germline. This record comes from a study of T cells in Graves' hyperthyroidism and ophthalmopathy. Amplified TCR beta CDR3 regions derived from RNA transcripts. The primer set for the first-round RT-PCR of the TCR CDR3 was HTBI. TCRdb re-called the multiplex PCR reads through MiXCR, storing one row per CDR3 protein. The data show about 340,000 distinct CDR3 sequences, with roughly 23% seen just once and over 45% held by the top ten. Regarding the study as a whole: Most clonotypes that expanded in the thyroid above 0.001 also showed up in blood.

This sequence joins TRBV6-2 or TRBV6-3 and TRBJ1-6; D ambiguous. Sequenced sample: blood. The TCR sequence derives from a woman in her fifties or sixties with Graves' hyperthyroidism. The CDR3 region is CASSVGGQASLHF. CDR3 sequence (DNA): TGTGCCAGCAGTGTGGGCGGCCAAGCATCCCTCCACTTT.